Listed here are 28 T cell receptor beta chains from one sample, sequenced in a study of T cell changes during pregnancy in multiple sclerosis. Assay: immunoSEQ multiplex PCR; the TCRdb copy retains only in-frame clones and omits some. Of tens of thousands of clones listed, 92% are singletons. This specimen consisted of peripheral blood, obtained in the second trimester of pregnancy. These TCRs come from a female donor in good health, enrolled as a control in a pregnancy study.

The chain couples TRBV7-2 to TRBJ2-1, with D perhaps matching TRBD1 (5 bases). Germline V lookup: CDR1 SGHTA, CDR2 FQGNSA. The CDR3 runs 14 residues. Trimming removed 5 bases from V and 7 bases from J, with 15 bases in between. As DNA, the CDR3 is TGTGCCAGCAGCACAGGAGCGTGGGTGAATGAGCAGTTCTTC. Its protein product is CASSTGAWVNEQFF.

The chain uses TRBV28 and TRBJ1-3; D is ambiguous. This CDR3 has 16 amino acids. The germline gives CDR1 MDHEN, CDR2 SYDVKM. V lost 2 bases and J lost 4, with 15 bases in between. CDR3 in amino acids: CASSLIGLGLGNTIYF. Here the CDR3 DNA reads TGTGCCAGCAGTTTAATTGGTCTCGGACTGGGAAACACCATATATTTT.

As for this clone: One end of the junction is discordant with germline, which a read error may explain. Here the CDR3 reads CSVEAQDRVRVF. For the CDR3, the DNA is TGCAGCGTTGAAGCTCAAGACAGGGTTAGGGTCTTC. The chain has TRBV29-1 and TRBJ2-1, with TRBD1 identical over 7 bases. The CDR3 runs 12 residues. The germline V gene encodes CDR1 SQVTM and CDR2 ANQGSEA.

The chain has TRBV28 and TRBJ1-1; no reliable D call. The V end lost 10 bases, the J end lost 0 bases, and 12 bases lay between the germline ends. Per the germline V gene, CDR1 is MDHEN and CDR2 is SYDVKM. CDR3 length: 13 residues. The CDR3: CATNFPLNTEAFF. DNA for the CDR3: TGTGCCACCAACTTCCCCCTGAACACTGAAGCTTTCTTT.

This rearrangement joins TRBV29-1 to TRBJ1-5; D is ambiguous. The V and J ends lost 4 bases and 0 bases respectively, with 10 bases between them. There are 14 residues in the CDR3. Germline loops: CDR1 SQVTM, CDR2 ANQGSEA. CDR3 region: CSVGAQNSNQPQHF. The CDR3 DNA is TGCAGCGTTGGGGCACAGAATAGCAATCAGCCCCAGCATTTT.

This chain uses TRBV10-3 with TRBJ1-2; 7 positions agree with TRBD1. The ends lost 4 bases at V and 7 bases at J; junction bases unmatched: 12. The CDR3 covers 15 residues. CDR1 is ENHRY, CDR2 SYGVKD, per germline. CDR3 nucleotides: TGTGCCATCAGTGCCTCCGAGACAGGGACTGCTGGCTACACCTTC. It is translated as CAISASETGTAGYTF.

The chain has TRBV7-8 and TRBJ1-4, with TRBD1 identical over 7 bases. V gave up 5 bases and J gave up 4 bases; unmatched junction bases: 7. The CDR3 is 15 amino acids. Germline loops: CDR1 SGHVS, CDR2 FQNEAQ. CDR3 protein: CASSRAGQFNEKLFF. CDR3 DNA sequence: TGTGCCAGCAGCCGGGCGGGACAGTTTAATGAAAAACTGTTTTTT.

The chain links TRBV5-5 to TRBJ2-5, with 8 bases that match TRBD2. V gave up 3 bases and J gave up 4 bases; unmatched junction bases: 5. Germline V lookup: CDR1 SGHKS, CDR2 YYEKEE (reference sequence). The CDR3 is made up of 14 amino acids. The CDR3, as DNA: TGTGCCAGCAGCTCGTCGACTAGCGCAGAGACCCAGTACTTC. Protein: CASSSSTSAETQYF.

This chain connects TRBV7-2 to TRBJ2-5; 8 bases line up with TRBD2. This CDR3 region has 14 residues. The germline V gene encodes CDR1 SGHTA and CDR2 FQGNSA. The V segment lost 5 bases and the J segment 3 bases; nucleotides outside the gene matches: 5. CDR3 in amino acids: CASSIELAEETQYF. CDR3 in DNA: TGTGCCAGCAGCATCGAACTAGCGGAAGAGACCCAGTACTTC.

The J gene is TRBJ2-7, the V gene TRBV6-5; weak D call: TRBD2 (5 bases). Trimming cost V 11 bases and J 4 bases, with 6 bases left between them. The CDR3 consists of 9 residues. The germline V gene has CDR1 MNHEY and CDR2 SVGAGI. In nucleotides, the CDR3 is TGTGCCGGAGGATACGAGCAGTACTTC. Translation: CAGGYEQYF.

A few counts support this clone. V is TRBV10-3 and J is TRBJ2-7; the D gene is possibly TRBD1 (5 bases). Deletions cut 8 bases from V and 3 bases from J, with 20 bases between. Germline V gives CDR1 ENHRY, CDR2 SYGVKD. The CDR3 length is 15 residues. The CDR3 spells CAIPNPPGLYYEQYF. The CDR3 DNA reads TGTGCCATCCCGAACCCGCCAGGGCTCTACTACGAGCAGTACTTC.

In nucleotides, the CDR3 is TGTGCCAGCAGCCGTAGCGGGAAGGGCTACGAGCAGTACTTC. Its translation is CASSRSGKGYEQYF. The chain employs TRBV7-2 and TRBJ2-7, with 8 bases lining up with TRBD2. CDR3 length: 14 residues. Germline V CDR1 and CDR2: SGHTA, FQGNSA. V lost 5 bases, J lost 3 bases, and 6 bases stayed unmatched.

J is TRBJ2-5 and V is TRBV4-1; 7 bases match TRBD2. The germline gives CDR1 MGHRA, CDR2 YSYEKL. CDR3 length: 15 residues. J was trimmed by 3 bases and V by 4 bases; bases with no gene match: 8. CDR3 sequence: CASSRRSSGEETQYF. CDR3 bases: TGCGCCAGCAGCCGAAGATCTAGCGGAGAAGAGACCCAGTACTTC.

This clone was seen only once. The chain employs TRBV2 and TRBJ1-1; a weak D match, TRBD1 (6 bases). Trimming shortened V by 9 bases and J by 0 bases, and 11 bases separated the two germline ends. Germline CDR1 reads SNHLY; CDR2 reads FYNNEI. The CDR3 has 13 residues. In DNA, the CDR3 is TGTGCCAGTTTCAGGGACATGAACACTGAAGCTTTCTTT. Translation: CASFRDMNTEAFF.

The V and J genes are TRBV6-5 and TRBJ2-3; unclear D gene. CDR3 size: 14 residues. Germline lookup yields CDR1 MNHEY and CDR2 SVGAGI. V was trimmed by 0 bases and J by 0 bases, leaving 4 bases between them. The CDR3 bases are TGTGCCAGCAGTTACTCGACTAGCACAGATACGCAGTATTTT. Translated, it gives CASSYSTSTDTQYF.

The chain links TRBV9 to TRBJ2-5; 8 nucleotides align to TRBD2. Germline V lookup: CDR1 SGDLS, CDR2 YYNGEE. The CDR3 is 14 residues long. J gave up 5 bases and V 1 base, and 4 bases lay outside the gene matches. This chain's CDR3 is CASSVTSGTETQYF. DNA for the CDR3: TGTGCCAGCAGCGTAACTAGCGGAACCGAGACCCAGTACTTC.

This clone is a singleton in its sample. CDR3 in DNA: TGTGCCAGCACAGTTGGGGACAGGGTCTACACTGAAGCTTTCTTT. It is translated as CASTVGDRVYTEAFF. The genes are TRBV7-2 and TRBJ1-1, with 9 nucleotides matching TRBD1. The V and J ends lost 7 bases and 3 bases, in that order; junction bases with no gene match: 9. The CDR3 is 15 amino acids. The V gene's germline CDR1 is SGHTA and CDR2 FQGNSA. Looking up the rest from reference TRBV7-2 and TRBJ1-1 gives the full variable domain: GAGVSQSPSNKVTEKGKDVELRCDPISGHTALYWYRQSLGQGLEFLIYFQGNSAPDKSGLPSDRFSAERTGGSVSTLTIQRTQQEDSAVYLCASTVGDRVYTEAFFGQGTRLTVV.

J is TRBJ2-7 and V is TRBV7-2, with no clear D. CDR1 and CDR2 (germline): SGHTA, FQGNSA. The CDR3 spans 13 residues. V was pared by 1 base and J by 3 bases, with 7 bases between. The DNA for the CDR3 is TGTGCCAGCAGCTTAGTCCCTTTCTACGAGCAGTACTTC. Protein: CASSLVPFYEQYF.

V is TRBV9 and J is TRBJ2-3; D perhaps matches TRBD1 (5 bases). Germline assignment: CDR1 SGDLS and CDR2 YYNGEE. The CDR3 contains 12 residues. V was cut by 3 bases and J by 6 bases, with 8 bases left in between. The CDR3 bases are TGTGCCAGCAGCGAACAGGCGGATACGCAGTATTTT. The encoded protein is CASSEQADTQYF.

The rearrangement joins TRBV9 to TRBJ1-1; D may be TRBD1 (5 bases). The V gene lost 3 bases and the J gene lost 1 base, with 13 bases spanning the gap. This CDR3 has 15 residues. CDR1 and CDR2 (germline): SGDLS, YYNGEE. The CDR3 sequence is CASSERTLGNTEAFF. The CDR3 nucleotides read TGTGCCAGCAGCGAAAGGACATTAGGGAACACTGAAGCTTTCTTT.

The V and J genes are TRBV7-2 and TRBJ2-3, with 7 bases aligning to TRBD2. The CDR3 consists of 16 residues. After removal of 5 bases from V and 4 bases from J, the junction contained 12 bases not matched to a gene. Looked up from germline, CDR1 is SGHTA and CDR2 is FQGNSA. The CDR3 DNA reads as TGTGCCAGCAGCCCCCCCGGGGGGAGCAGGGCAGATACGCAGTATTTT. This sequence encodes CASSPPGGSRADTQYF. Complete variable domain (other parts from reference TRBV7-2 and TRBJ2-3): GAGVSQSPSNKVTEKGKDVELRCDPISGHTALYWYRQSLGQGLEFLIYFQGNSAPDKSGLPSDRFSAERTGGSVSTLTIQRTQQEDSAVYLCASSPPGGSRADTQYFGPGTRLTVL.

The chain employs TRBV27 and TRBJ1-2; 12 bases line up with TRBD1. Germline values: CDR1 MNHEY, CDR2 SMNVEV (reference sequence). CDR3 size: 18 residues. V shed 4 bases, J shed 0 bases, and the junction held 9 bases outside the gene matches. The CDR3 protein is CASSSSGTGGASNYGYTF. The CDR3 nucleotides are TGTGCCAGCAGTTCCTCCGGGACAGGGGGCGCCTCTAACTATGGCTACACCTTC.

The chain recombines TRBV30 with TRBJ2-2, with a possible D match to TRBD2 (5 bases). The CDR3 is 14 amino acids. Trimming removed 3 bases at V and 0 bases at J, with 8 bases between. The germline CDR1 and CDR2 sequences are GTSNPN and SVGIG (reference sequence). The CDR3 protein is CAWRRASNTGELFF. The CDR3 region has the DNA TGTGCCTGGAGGAGGGCTTCGAACACCGGGGAGCTGTTTTTT.

V is TRBV19 and J is TRBJ2-1; D gene uncertain. Germline V lookup: CDR1 LNHDA, CDR2 SQIVND (reference sequence). V was shortened by 3 bases and J by 5 bases, with 11 bases between the two germline ends. The CDR3 sequence is 14 residues long. The CDR3 loop reads CASSMPWLDNEQFF. For the CDR3, the DNA is TGTGCCAGTAGTATGCCCTGGCTTGACAATGAGCAGTTCTTC.

V is TRBV14 and J is TRBJ2-7, with 7 bases matching TRBD2. Germline V gene data show CDR1 as SGHDN and CDR2 as FVKESK. With V trimmed by 4 bases and J by 3 bases, 3 bases remained unmatched. The CDR3 extends over 13 amino acids. CDR3 coding DNA: TGTGCCAGCAGCCTCTGGACTAGCTACGAGCAGTACTTC. Amino acids: CASSLWTSYEQYF.

V and J are TRBV4-1 and TRBJ2-7, with D hard to call. Trimming pared 4 bases from V and 4 bases from J, leaving 17 bases between. The CDR3 extends over 15 amino acids. CDR1 MGHRA and CDR2 YSYEKL come from the germline V gene. The CDR3 is CASSPLLGAAYEQYF. Written as DNA, the CDR3 is TGCGCCAGCAGCCCCCTACTCGGAGCTGCTTACGAGCAGTACTTC.

As to this clone: Compared with germline, one end of the junction differs, possibly owing to a read error. The chain is built from TRBV7-7 and TRBJ2-7; weak D call: TRBD2 (5 bases). The CDR3 covers 15 residues. Germline lookup yields CDR1 SSHAT and CDR2 FNYEAQ (reference sequence). The CDR3 nucleotides read TGTGCTAGCAGCTTACGTCCGAGCGGACCCTACGAGCAGTACTTC. The encoded protein is CASSLRPSGPYEQYF. Full variable domain (missing parts from reference TRBV7-7 and TRBJ2-7): GAGVSQSPRYKVTKRGQDVTLRCDPISSHATLYWYQQALGQGPEFLTYFNYEAQPDKSGLPSDRFSAERPEGSISTLTIQRTEQRDSAMYRCASSLRPSGPYEQYFGPGTRLTVT.

The gene calls are TRBV5-6 and TRBJ2-5; TRBD1 is a possible D gene (8 bases). The tail of the sequence fits TRBJ2-7 better, so the J call may be wrong. Looked up from germline, CDR1 is SGHDT and CDR2 is YYEEEE. CDR3 length: 15 residues. CDR3 loop: CASSLHRGGPYEQYF. CDR3 DNA: TGTGCCAGCAGCTTGCACAGGGGGGGGCCCTACGAGCAGTACTTC.